The T cell receptor (beta chain) described here comes from a study of CD8+ T cells in alopecia areata. Treatment reported: oral pan-JAK inhibitor, 5-10 mg twice daily. RNA was isolated and reverse transcribed to cDNA, the sequencing template. Sequencing was performed with immunoSEQ multiplex PCR; in TCRdb, only in-frame clones are kept and a portion is missing. This table has about 270,000 clones, over 45% appearing once. CDR1 is SQVTM and CDR2 is ANQGSEA in the germline V gene. This CDR3 spans 17 amino acids. The ends were cut back, 3 bases at V and 1 base at J, with 19 bases in the middle. The chain uses TRBV29-1 and TRBJ2-1, with D tentatively TRBD1 or TRBD2 (5 bases each). The TCR was taken from a human donor with alopecia areata. The material was CD4+ T cells sorted from blood, obtained between weeks 51 and 54, from a patient treated with tofacitinib. The DNA for the CDR3 is TGCAGCGTTGATGGAAGTGGGGGTCCGTTTTCCTACAATGAGCAGTTCTTC. Translated, it gives CSVDGSGGPFSYNEQFF.